Listed below are T cell receptor beta chains from one sample, sequenced in a study of T cells in tumors after PD-1 blockade. Profiled with immunoSEQ multiplex PCR; TCRdb holds only in-frame clones, not every one. The table shows around 46,000 clones, with approximately 79% occurring only once. Source: PBMCs, taken before anti-PD-1 treatment. The receptors were gathered from a human donor with basal cell carcinoma. CDR3s include the opening cysteine and the closing phenylalanine or tryptophan. A D gene is named only where the DNA matches it firmly. Rows give clone size only sometimes, using once, few, many, or a class for an expanded clone.

V: TRBV10-3
size: few
J: TRBJ1-6
D: NA
CDR3: CAISGDGTVSSPLHF
DNA: TGTGCCATCAGTGGTGACGGGACGGTCAGTTCACCCCTCCACTTT

V: TRBV30
size: NA
J: TRBJ1-1
D: NA
CDR3: CAWSRGGGAEAFF
DNA: TGTGCCTGGAGTAGGGGTGGAGGGGCTGAAGCTTTCTTT

V: TRBV30
size: NA
J: TRBJ1-1
D: NA
CDR3: CAWSAETTEAFF
DNA: TGTGCCTGGAGTGCAGAAACAACTGAAGCTTTCTTT

V: TRBV5-4
size: NA
J: TRBJ2-2
D: TRBD1
CDR3: CASSVTGDTGELFF
DNA: TGTGCCAGCAGCGTGACAGGGGACACCGGGGAGCTGTTTTTT

V: TRBV19
size: NA
J: TRBJ1-2
D: NA
CDR3: CASIAIRGDGYTF
DNA: TGTGCCAGTATCGCTATTAGGGGCGATGGCTACACCTTC

V: TRBV28
size: NA
J: TRBJ2-1
D: TRBD2
CDR3: CASSPPGGGYNNEQFF
DNA: TGTGCCAGCAGTCCCCCCGGGGGGGGGTATAACAATGAGCAGTTCTTC

V: TRBV6-5
size: few
J: TRBJ2-7
D: TRBD2
CDR3: CASSTASGTYEQYF
DNA: TGTGCCAGCAGCACTGCTAGCGGGACTTACGAGCAGTACTTC

V: TRBV24-1
size: NA
J: TRBJ2-5
D: NA
CDR3: CATSDFGVGETQYF
DNA: TGTGCCACCAGTGATTTCGGGGTCGGAGAGACCCAGTACTTC

V: TRBV5-5
size: NA
J: TRBJ2-1
D: TRBD2
CDR3: CASSAGLAGGNEQFF
DNA: TGTGCCAGCAGCGCAGGACTAGCGGGCGGGAATGAGCAGTTCTTC

V: TRBV5-1
size: few
J: TRBJ2-3
D: NA
CDR3: CASSLERRDTDTQYF
DNA: TGCGCCAGCAGCTTGGAGCGGCGGGACACAGATACGCAGTATTTT

V: TRBV15
size: NA
J: TRBJ1-4
D: TRBD1
CDR3: CATSQNDRGGGEKLFF
DNA: TGTGCCACCAGCCAGAATGACAGGGGAGGGGGTGAAAAACTGTTTTTT

V: TRBV27
size: NA
J: TRBJ2-5
D: TRBD2
CDR3: CASSFSGGAHQETQYF
DNA: TGTGCCAGCAGCTTTAGCGGGGGGGCGCACCAAGAGACCCAGTACTTC

V: TRBV20-1
size: NA
J: TRBJ2-3
D: NA
CDR3: CSASNRAHTSDTQYF
DNA: TGCAGTGCTAGTAACCGAGCCCACACGTCGGATACGCAGTATTTT

V: TRBV28
size: NA
J: TRBJ1-5
D: NA
CDR3: CAGGGDSNQPQHF
DNA: TGTGCCGGAGGAGGGGATAGCAATCAGCCCCAGCATTTT

V: TRBV10-3
size: NA
J: TRBJ2-3
D: NA
CDR3: CAITPGGSGSTDTQYF
DNA: TGTGCCATCACCCCCGGTGGTAGCGGTAGCACAGATACGCAGTATTTT

V: TRBV9
size: NA
J: TRBJ1-1
D: NA
CDR3: CASSPRSAGDTEAFF
DNA: TGTGCCAGCAGCCCCCGCTCTGCGGGCGACACTGAAGCTTTCTTT

V: TRBV19
size: NA
J: TRBJ1-1
D: NA
CDR3: CASARGGFTEAFF
DNA: TGTGCCAGTGCCCGGGGTGGCTTTACTGAAGCTTTCTTT

V: TRBV9
size: once
J: TRBJ1-1
D: NA
CDR3: CASSVQENTEAFF
DNA: TGTGCCAGCAGCGTACAGGAGAACACTGAAGCTTTCTTT

V: TRBV4-2
size: few
J: TRBJ2-1
D: NA
CDR3: CASSQDLTGYNEQFF
DNA: TGTGCCAGCAGCCAAGATTTAACGGGTTACAATGAGCAGTTCTTC

V: TRBV20-1
size: NA
J: TRBJ2-7
D: TRBD2
CDR3: CSASKAGRSYEQYF
DNA: TGCAGTGCTAGTAAAGCGGGGAGATCCTACGAGCAGTACTTC

V: TRBV30
size: NA
J: TRBJ1-5
D: NA
CDR3: CAWSGGGNQPQHF
DNA: TGTGCCTGGAGTGGGGGGGGCAATCAGCCCCAGCATTTT

V: TRBV4-2
size: NA
J: TRBJ2-4
D: TRBD2
CDR3: CASSQDVSGGRVAKNIQYF
DNA: TGTGCCAGCAGCCAAGATGTCAGCGGGGGCCGCGTAGCCAAAAACATTCAGTACTTC

V: TRBV7-9
size: NA
J: TRBJ1-4
D: NA
CDR3: CASSVGGLGEKLFF
DNA: TGTGCCAGCAGCGTCGGGGGTCTAGGGGAAAAACTGTTTTTT

V: TRBV27
size: NA
J: TRBJ1-6
D: NA
CDR3: CASRHREISSPLHF
DNA: TGTGCCAGCAGGCACAGGGAGATCAGTTCACCCCTCCACTTT

V: TRBV6-5
size: NA
J: TRBJ2-7
D: TRBD1
CDR3: CASRGQGSYEQYF
DNA: TGTGCCAGCAGAGGACAGGGCTCCTACGAGCAGTACTTC

V: TRBV6-2/TRBV6-3
size: NA
J: TRBJ2-1
D: NA
CDR3: CASSQQGPGDEQFF
DNA: TGTGCCAGCAGTCAGCAGGGCCCTGGGGATGAGCAGTTCTTC

V: TRBV9
size: NA
J: TRBJ2-1
D: NA
CDR3: CASSVGRGGNNEQFF
DNA: TGTGCCAGCAGCGTAGGCAGGGGAGGGAACAATGAGCAGTTCTTC

V: TRBV6-1
size: NA
J: TRBJ2-1
D: NA
CDR3: CASSEASQGGEQFF
DNA: TGTGCCAGCAGTGAAGCGTCGCAGGGAGGTGAGCAGTTCTTC

V: TRBV15
size: NA
J: TRBJ2-1
D: TRBD2
CDR3: CATSRPSGSGAKEQFF
DNA: TGTGCCACCAGCAGACCTAGCGGGAGCGGTGCCAAAGAGCAGTTCTTC

V: TRBV28
size: once
J: TRBJ1-1
D: NA
CDR3: CASNLQENTEAFF
DNA: TGTGCCAGCAATCTACAGGAGAACACTGAAGCTTTCTTT

V: TRBV9
size: NA
J: TRBJ2-1
D: NA
CDR3: CASSVATVGLNEQFF
DNA: TGTGCCAGCAGCGTAGCTACTGTAGGACTGAATGAGCAGTTCTTC

V: TRBV28
size: few
J: TRBJ2-2
D: NA
CDR3: CASSFSPKNRANTGELFF
DNA: TGTGCCAGCAGTTTTTCTCCCAAAAACAGGGCGAACACCGGGGAGCTGTTTTTT

V: TRBV9
size: NA
J: TRBJ2-5
D: TRBD2
CDR3: CASSALGLDQETQYF
DNA: TGTGCCAGCAGCGCACTGGGACTAGACCAAGAGACCCAGTACTTC

V: TRBV27
size: NA
J: TRBJ1-5
D: NA
CDR3: CASSFRGTGDQPQHF
DNA: TGTGCCAGCAGTTTCAGGGGAACGGGGGATCAGCCCCAGCATTTT

V: TRBV2
size: NA
J: TRBJ2-6
D: NA
CDR3: CASRNHPANVLTF
DNA: TGTGCCAGCAGGAATCACCCGGCCAACGTCCTGACTTTC

V: TRBV10-3
size: NA
J: TRBJ1-2
D: NA
CDR3: CAITGKKNGYTF
DNA: TGTGCCATCACAGGGAAGAAGAATGGCTACACCTTC

V: TRBV5-4
size: NA
J: TRBJ2-6
D: TRBD2
CDR3: CASSSTSGRVGANVLTF
DNA: TGTGCCAGCAGCTCGACTAGCGGGAGAGTTGGGGCCAACGTCCTGACTTTC

V: TRBV27
size: NA
J: TRBJ2-1
D: TRBD2
CDR3: CASSLISGRAYNEQFF
DNA: TGTGCCAGCAGTTTAATTAGCGGGCGGGCCTACAATGAGCAGTTCTTC

V: TRBV28
size: medium-sized
J: TRBJ1-1
D: TRBD1
CDR3: CASSYGQGNTEAFF
DNA: TGTGCCAGCAGTTATGGACAGGGGAACACTGAAGCTTTCTTT

V: TRBV5-1
size: NA
J: TRBJ2-5
D: NA
CDR3: CASGEDWGTGTQYF
DNA: TGCGCCAGTGGCGAGGACTGGGGGACGGGGACCCAGTACTTC

V: TRBV30
size: few
J: TRBJ1-2
D: NA
CDR3: CAWSPTLRVNYGYTF
DNA: TGTGCCTGGAGTCCTACCCTCCGGGTGAACTATGGCTACACCTTC